Each of the 12 T cell receptor beta chains below was sequenced from the same sample in a study of blood T cells in healthy people across ages (dated by TCRdb to between 2015 and 2016). Library construction relied on 5' RACE. Sequencing was performed on an Illumina HiSeq 2500. A second PCR of about 6 to 11 cycles was run with a J-beta primer mix and a sample-barcoded 5' primer. TCRdb handled the public reads itself, with Q25 trimming in fastp and clone calling in MiXCR, and kept productive beta chains. Entries that share a CDR3 protein sequence are merged under the most common genes and DNA. The sample profile shows 700,000 to 850,000 distinct CDR3 sequences; about 53% of them were found once. The leading ten clones occupy roughly 37% of the sample. The sequencing input was blood. The source of these receptors is a man at least 80 years old in good health.

This clonotype was seen more than once but under ten times. V usage is TRBV27 and J usage is TRBJ2-7, with TRBD1 identical over 7 bases. V shed 2 bases and J 1 base; nucleotides not matched to a gene: 14. CDR3 length equals 18 residues. Germline-derived CDR1 and CDR2 are MNHEY and SMNVEV (reference sequence). The CDR3 protein is CASSLSSWGQKTSYEQYF. The CDR3 DNA follows: TGTGCCAGCAGTTTAAGTAGTTGGGGACAGAAAACATCCTACGAGCAGTACTTC.

This clonotype was observed a few times. This chain joins TRBV4-1 and TRBJ2-2, with 8 nucleotides matching TRBD1. Germline assignment: CDR1 MGHRA and CDR2 YSYEKL. The CDR3 is made up of 16 amino acids. Trimming removed 4 bases from V and 0 bases from J; junction bases left unmatched: 4. CDR3 protein: CASSRSGGTNTGELFF. The CDR3, as DNA: TGCGCCAGCAGCCGGTCAGGGGGCACGAACACCGGGGAGCTGTTTTTT.

This clonotype occurred once. The rearrangement uses TRBV7-2 and TRBJ2-1, with 9 positions matching TRBD2. The CDR3 extends over 20 amino acids. Germline V gene data show CDR1 as SGHTA and CDR2 as FQGNSA. V dropped 0 bases and J dropped 8; count of bases not matched to a gene: 20. The CDR3 sequence: CASSLAWTARGSGSRDEQFF. For the CDR3, the DNA is TGTGCCAGCAGCTTAGCGTGGACAGCCCGTGGTAGCGGGAGTCGGGATGAGCAGTTCTTC.

This clonotype has a handful of counts. The genes are TRBV4-1 and TRBJ2-1; 10 nucleotides align to TRBD1. The V gene end was trimmed by 0 bases and the J gene end by 8 bases; junction bases not matched to a gene: 4. Germline assignment: CDR1 MGHRA and CDR2 YSYEKL. CDR3 length: 15 residues. CDR3 sequence (DNA): TGCGCCAGCAGCCAAGATGGGACAGGGGATGATGAGCAGTTCTTC. Protein sequence: CASSQDGTGDDEQFF.

The chain carries TRBV29-1 and TRBJ1-1; D gene uncertain. CDR1 and CDR2 (germline): SQVTM, ANQGSEA. The V and J ends lost 2 bases and 0 bases respectively, with 10 bases between them. The CDR3 runs to 14 residues. The CDR3 DNA follows: TGCAGCGTTGAAACGGTAGGACTGAACACTGAAGCTTTCTTT. Its protein is CSVETVGLNTEAFF.

The chain uses TRBV29-1 and TRBJ2-1, with TRBD2 matching over 11 bases. This CDR3 comprises 14 residues. V shed 7 bases and J 2 bases; nucleotides not matched to a gene: 4. Looked up from germline, CDR1 is SQVTM and CDR2 is ANQGSEA. The CDR3, as DNA: TGCAGCGACTTAGCGGGAGGGCCCTACAATGAGCAGTTCTTC. It specifies CSDLAGGPYNEQFF.

This clonotype was seen more than once but under ten times. The CDR3 loop is CASKQKGFAEAFF. DNA of the CDR3: TGTGCCTCTAAACAGAAGGGCTTTGCTGAAGCTTTCTTT. The genes are TRBV6-5 and TRBJ1-1; no firm D call. Trimming removed 11 bases from V and 6 bases from J, with 19 bases in between. The CDR3 loop spans 13 amino acids. The germline V gene encodes CDR1 MNHEY and CDR2 SVGAGI.

The chain links TRBV9 to TRBJ1-2; D is perhaps TRBD1 (5 bases). V lost 0 bases and J 4 bases, leaving 10 bases between the germline ends. The CDR3 is made up of 14 amino acids. Germline V gene lookup returns CDR1 SGDLS and CDR2 YYNGEE. DNA for the CDR3: TGTGCCAGCAGCGTAGCTGACAGCTCCTATGGCTACACCTTC. Its protein is CASSVADSSYGYTF. The full variable domain, with the rest looked up from reference TRBV9 and TRBJ1-2, is DSGVTQTPKHLITATGQRVTLRCSPRSGDLSVYWYQQSLDQGLQFLIQYYNGEERAKGNILERFSAQQFPDLHSELNLSSLELGDSALYFCASSVADSSYGYTFGSGTRLTVV.

This clonotype was recorded once. The chain is built from TRBV29-1 and TRBJ2-2; 7 bases align to TRBD1. CDR1 and CDR2 from the germline V gene are SQVTM and ANQGSEA. The ends lost 7 bases at V and 2 bases at J; junction bases unmatched: 4. The CDR3 length is 13 residues. CDR3 amino acids: CSGGTANTGELFF. The CDR3 DNA sequence: TGCAGCGGGGGGACAGCCAACACCGGGGAGCTGTTTTTT.

This clonotype came up a few times. CDR3: CASTPSGVNGGYTF. CDR3 sequence (DNA): TGTGCCAGCACCCCGTCAGGGGTTAATGGTGGCTACACCTTC. This sequence joins TRBV6-6 and TRBJ1-2, with D possibly being TRBD1 (6 bases). The germline V and J ends were trimmed by 7 bases and 7 bases, with 19 bases remaining between them. CDR1 and CDR2 from the germline V gene are MNHNY and SVGAGI (reference sequence). This CDR3 has 14 residues.

J is TRBJ2-1 and V is TRBV5-1, with 9 positions matching TRBD2. The germline CDR1 and CDR2 sequences are SGHRS and YFSETQ. CDR3 length equals 17 residues. Unmatched junction bases numbered 17, after V lost 3 bases and J lost 10 bases. The CDR3 nucleotides are TGCGCCAGCAGCTCCCGAGGACTAGCGTTCACCGGCAGGGAGCAGTTCTTC. As protein: CASSSRGLAFTGREQFF.

The chain carries TRBV25-1 and TRBJ1-5; tentatively, D is TRBD1 (5 bases). The CDR3 covers 13 residues. Deletions cut 6 bases from V and 3 bases from J, with 9 bases between. CDR1 is MGHDK and CDR2 is SYGVNS in the germline V gene. CDR3 sequence (DNA): TGTGCCAGCAGATCAGGGCCCAATCAGCCCCAGCATTTT. It yields the protein CASRSGPNQPQHF. The entire variable domain, with the rest obtained from reference TRBV25-1 and TRBJ1-5, is as follows: EADIYQTPRYLVIGTGKKITLECSQTMGHDKMYWYQQDPGMELHLIHYSYGVNSTEKGDLSSESTVSRIRTEHFPLTLESARPSHTSQYLCASRSGPNQPQHFGDGTRLSIL.